This paragraph covers one TCR beta chain sequence. The antigen remains unidentified. The data belong to a study of cytomegalovirus exposure and HLA in healthy donors. This CDR3 is built from 15 residues. Per germline, CDR1 GTSNPN and CDR2 SVGIG (reference sequence). V shed 4 bases, J shed 4 bases, and the junction held 11 bases outside the gene matches. Measured with immunoSEQ multiplex PCR; TCRdb has only the in-frame clones, and not every one. The repertoire holds some 190,000 clones, with roughly 88% as singletons. Whole-study results and caveats: Three CMV-associated chains were confirmed in vitro to be specific for CMV antigens. The investigators catalogued 150 to 200 TCR beta chains as cytomegalovirus-associated. The classifier was said to identify cytomegalovirus status with high specificity and sensitivity. The tendency of first-cohort TCR clusters to co-occur in the 120 or so validation repertoires was the finding of a later analysis.

The TCR sequence derives from a young woman in good health and CMV-seronegative. The material sequenced was PBMCs. The genes are TRBV30 and TRBJ2-5, with 8 nucleotides matching TRBD1. CDR3 sequence reads: CAWTPRQGWRETQYF. CDR3 DNA sequence: TGTGCCTGGACTCCCCGACAGGGGTGGAGAGAGACCCAGTACTTC.